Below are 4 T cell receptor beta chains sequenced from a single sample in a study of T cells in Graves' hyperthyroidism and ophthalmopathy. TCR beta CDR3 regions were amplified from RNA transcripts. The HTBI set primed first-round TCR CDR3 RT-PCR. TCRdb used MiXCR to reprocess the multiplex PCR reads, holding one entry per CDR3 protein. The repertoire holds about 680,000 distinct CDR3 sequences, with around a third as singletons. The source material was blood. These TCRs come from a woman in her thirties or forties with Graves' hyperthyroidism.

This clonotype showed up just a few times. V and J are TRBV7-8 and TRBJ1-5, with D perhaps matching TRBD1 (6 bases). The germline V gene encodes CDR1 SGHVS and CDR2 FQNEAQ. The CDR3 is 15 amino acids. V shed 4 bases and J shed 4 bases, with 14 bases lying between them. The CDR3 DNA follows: TGTGCCAGCAGCTCTTGGGGGGCTACTAATCAGCCCCAGCATTTT. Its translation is CASSSWGATNQPQHF. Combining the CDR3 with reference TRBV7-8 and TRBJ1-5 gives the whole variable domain GAGVSQSPRYKVAKRGQDVALRCDPISGHVSLFWYQQALGQGPEFLTYFQNEAQLDKSGLPSDRFFAERPEGSVSTLKIQRTQQEDSAVYLCASSSWGATNQPQHFGDGTRLSIL.

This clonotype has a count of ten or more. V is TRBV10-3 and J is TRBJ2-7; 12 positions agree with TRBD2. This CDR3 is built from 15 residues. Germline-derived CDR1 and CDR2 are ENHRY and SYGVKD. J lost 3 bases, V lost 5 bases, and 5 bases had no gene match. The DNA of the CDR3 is TGTGCCATCAGTATGACTAGCGGGAGAGACTACGAGCAGTACTTC. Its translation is CAISMTSGRDYEQYF.

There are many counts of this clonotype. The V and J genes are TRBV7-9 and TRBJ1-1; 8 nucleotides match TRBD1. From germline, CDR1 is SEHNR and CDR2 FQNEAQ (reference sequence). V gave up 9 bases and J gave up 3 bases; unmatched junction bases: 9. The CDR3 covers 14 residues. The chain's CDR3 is CASGRTGRDTEAFF. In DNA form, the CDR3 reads TGTGCCAGTGGGCGGACAGGGCGGGACACTGAAGCTTTCTTT. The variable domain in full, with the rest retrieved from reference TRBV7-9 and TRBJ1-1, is DTGVSQNPRHKITKRGQNVTFRCDPISEHNRLYWYRQTLGQGPEFLTYFQNEAQLEKSRLLSDRFSAERPKGSFSTLEIQRTEQGDSAMYLCASGRTGRDTEAFFGQGTRLTVV.

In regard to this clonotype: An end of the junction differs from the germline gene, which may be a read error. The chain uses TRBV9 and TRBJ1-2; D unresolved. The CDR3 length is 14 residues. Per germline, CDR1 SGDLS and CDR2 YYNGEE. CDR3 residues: CASSQAGPTYGYTF. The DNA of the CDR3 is TGCGCCAGCAGCCAAGCCGGACCGACTTATGGCTACACCTTC.